This TCR beta chain emerged from a study of T cell repertoires in cytomegalovirus infection. General study results and limits: The ex vivo response was dominated by HLA-C-restricted CMV-specific TCR beta clonotypes. Frequencies of public TCR beta families were cumulated, and this identified carriers of CMV plus the relevant HLA.

The CDR3 is made up of 16 amino acids. Trimming shortened V by 0 bases and J by 6 bases, and 15 bases separated the two germline ends. Remarks on this clonotype: Its cognate antigen is unknown.

TCRdb redid the calling of the reads with MiXCR, one entry per CDR3 protein. The table has fewer than 550,000 distinct CDR3 sequences, approximately 31% seen once. The V call is TRBV12-3 or TRBV12-4, the J call TRBJ1-5, with TRBD1 as a possible D gene (5 bases). The specimen sequenced was PBMCs. This clonotype originated in a human donor in good health (CMV status not recorded). Some clones in this sample may be carry-over from other donors' samples. The CDR3 reads CASSLAGRESIQPQHF. The CDR3 region has the DNA TGTGCCAGCAGTTTAGCGGGCAGGGAATCGATTCAGCCCCAGCATTTT.